The 12 T cell receptor beta chains listed next were all sequenced from one sample in a study of blood T cell repertoires in COVID-19 (dated by TCRdb to about 2020). Library preparation employed the immunoSEQ multiplex PCR assay. Held by TCRdb, this immuneACCESS table contains in-frame sequences only and omits some clones. Under half of the omission traces to an unresolved V gene where checked; the cause of the rest is unknown. This sample has 250,000 to 350,000 clones in its table, and 90% of those were observed once. The top ten constitute approximately 6.8% of the sample. Input material: peripheral blood. The receptors here all came from a woman in her thirties with COVID-19, enrolled during active disease.

The chain couples TRBV7-8 to TRBJ1-3, with TRBD1 matching 8 bases. This CDR3 contains 15 residues. J gave up 0 bases and V 6 bases, and 4 bases lay outside the gene matches. Germline V gene data show CDR1 as SGHVS and CDR2 as FQNEAQ. DNA for the CDR3: TGTGCCAGCAGTCCCGGGACAGGCTCTGGAAACACCATATATTTT. The encoded protein is CASSPGTGSGNTIYF.

J is TRBJ1-5 and V is TRBV6-6; D possibly corresponds to TRBD1 (5 bases). CDR1 and CDR2 from the germline V gene are MNHNY and SVGAGI (reference sequence). V shed 4 bases and J shed 4 bases, with 11 bases lying between them. CDR3 length equals 14 residues. As DNA, the CDR3 is TGTGCCAGCAGTTCCCTACGGGGGAATCAGCCCCAGCATTTT. Translation gives CASSSLRGNQPQHF.

The chain recombines TRBV30 with TRBJ2-5; possible D gene TRBD1, 5 bases. Germline loops: CDR1 GTSNPN, CDR2 SVGIG (reference sequence). The CDR3 sequence is 13 residues long. V lost 1 base and J 4 bases, leaving 10 bases between the germline ends. The CDR3 spells CAWSDRPRETQYF. In DNA, the CDR3 is TGTGCCTGGAGTGACAGGCCCCGAGAGACCCAGTACTTC.

In DNA form, the CDR3 reads TGTGCCAGCAGTTTGCAGGGGGCAGATACGCAGTATTTT. Translation: CASSLQGADTQYF. This chain joins TRBV6-5 and TRBJ2-3; 7 bases fit TRBD1. Unmatched junction bases numbered 2, after V lost 4 bases and J lost 4 bases. The CDR3 length is 13 residues. The germline gives CDR1 MNHEY, CDR2 SVGAGI.

The chain combines TRBV6-5 with TRBJ1-4; D not certain. The CDR3 extends over 15 amino acids. Germline V gene data show CDR1 as MNHEY and CDR2 as SVGAGI. V dropped 6 bases and J dropped 0 bases, with 11 bases sitting between them. This CDR3 reads CASSHTAATNEKLFF. The CDR3 DNA is TGTGCCAGCAGCCATACAGCTGCAACTAATGAAAAACTGTTTTTT.

The chain joins TRBV2 to TRBJ1-1, with 9 bases identical to TRBD1. Germline CDR1 and CDR2: SNHLY and FYNNEI. V lost 2 bases to trimming and J lost 3 bases; unmatched junction nucleotides: 1. The CDR3 runs to 14 residues. In DNA form, the CDR3 reads TGTGCCAGCAGTGAAAGGACAGGGGACACTGAAGCTTTCTTT. Translation: CASSERTGDTEAFF. Supplemented by reference TRBV2 and TRBJ1-1, the full variable domain reads EPEVTQTPSHQVTQMGQEVILRCVPISNHLYFYWYRQILGQKVEFLVSFYNNEISEKSEIFDDQFSVERPDGSNFTLKIRSTKLEDSAMYFCASSERTGDTEAFFGQGTRLTVV.

The gene calls are TRBV6-5 and TRBJ2-7; possibly TRBD2 for D (6 bases). The CDR3 has 16 amino acids. Germline CDR1 reads MNHEY; CDR2 reads SVGAGI. V lost 4 bases and J 5 bases, leaving 21 bases between the germline ends. CDR3 sequence reads: CASSSPGRGSTHEQYF. The CDR3, as DNA: TGTGCCAGCAGTTCACCCGGCCGGGGGTCGACCCACGAGCAGTACTTC.

The CDR3 here is CASSRDINYGYTF. The CDR3 DNA sequence: TGTGCCAGCTCCAGGGACATTAACTATGGCTACACCTTC. The chain couples TRBV19 to TRBJ1-2, with D maybe TRBD1 (6 bases). The CDR3 sequence is 13 residues long. Trimming shortened V by 9 bases and J by 1 base, and 12 bases separated the two germline ends. Germline lookup yields CDR1 LNHDA and CDR2 SQIVND (reference sequence). The variable domain in full, with the rest retrieved from reference TRBV19 and TRBJ1-2, is DGGITQSPKYLFRKEGQNVTLSCEQNLNHDAMYWYRQDPGQGLRLIYYSQIVNDFQKGDIAEGYSVSREKKESFPLTVTSAQKNPTAFYLCASSRDINYGYTFGSGTRLTVV.

This clone was observed a single time. The chain combines TRBV7-9 with TRBJ2-2; possible D gene TRBD2, 5 bases. Germline values: CDR1 SEHNR, CDR2 FQNEAQ (reference sequence). CDR3 length: 14 amino acids. Trimming stripped 10 bases from V and 0 bases from J, with 12 bases between. The CDR3 reads CATRRLANTGELFF. The CDR3 DNA sequence: TGTGCCACCAGGAGGCTCGCGAACACCGGGGAGCTGTTTTTT.

The J gene is TRBJ2-5, the V gene TRBV30; 7 bases agree with TRBD1. CDR3 length: 14 amino acids. Germline V CDR1 and CDR2: GTSNPN, SVGIG (reference sequence). Germline trimming cut 6 bases from V and 1 base from J; bases unmatched to any gene: 8. The DNA of the CDR3 is TGTGCCTGTACCCACCGGGACAGCCAAGAGACCCAGTACTTC. Translated, it gives CACTHRDSQETQYF. Combining the CDR3 with reference TRBV30 and TRBJ2-5 gives the whole variable domain SQTIHQWPATLVQPVGSPLSLECTVEGTSNPNLYWYRQAAGRGLQLLFYSVGIGQISSEVPQNLSASRPQDRQFILSSKKLLLSDSGFYLCACTHRDSQETQYFGPGTRLLVL.

CDR3 bases: TGTGCCAGCAGCCCCGGACAGGGGGCAGGTGGCTACACCTTC. This codes for CASSPGQGAGGYTF. The chain has TRBV7-6 and TRBJ1-2, with TRBD1 matching 11 bases. The CDR3 sequence is 14 residues long. V gave up 5 bases and J gave up 7 bases; unmatched junction bases: 6. From germline, CDR1 is SGHVS and CDR2 FNYEAQ. Together with reference TRBV7-6 and TRBJ1-2, the CDR3 gives the full variable domain: GAGVSQSPRYKVTKRGQDVALRCDPISGHVSLYWYRQALGQGPEFLTYFNYEAQQDKSGLPNDRFSAERPEGSISTLTIQRTEQRDSAMYRCASSPGQGAGGYTFGSGTRLTVV.

This sequence joins TRBV6-5 and TRBJ2-5, with D maybe TRBD2 (5 bases). CDR3 size: 12 residues. CDR1 and CDR2 from the germline V gene are MNHEY and SVGAGI. The germline V and J ends were trimmed by 7 bases and 5 bases, with 11 bases remaining between them. This chain's CDR3 is CASKEDAETQYF. In DNA form, the CDR3 reads TGTGCCAGCAAGGAGGACGCGGAGACCCAGTACTTC.